The sequence of this T cell receptor (beta chain) was determined in a study of T-cell memory formation after mild COVID-19. This CDR3 has 17 residues. Germline CDR1 and CDR2: DFQATT and SNEGSKA (reference sequence). Trimming at V came to 1 base and at J to 0 bases, leaving 3 bases not matched to a gene. Each CDR3 protein gets one entry after TCRdb re-called the 5' RACE reads with MiXCR. The data hold about 180,000 distinct CDR3 sequences, with approximately 16% observed a single time. The sample comprised PBMCs or a T cell subset sorted from them (not recorded which). The chain has TRBV20-1 and TRBJ2-6; 10 positions agree with TRBD1. This TCR came from an adult woman who had mild COVID-19 (a few samples of this study predate the infection). Cell type and time point are not known. CDR3 amino acids: CSARGRDRGSGANVLTF. CDR3 nucleotides: TGCAGTGCTAGAGGCCGGGACAGGGGCTCTGGGGCCAACGTCCTGACTTTC.